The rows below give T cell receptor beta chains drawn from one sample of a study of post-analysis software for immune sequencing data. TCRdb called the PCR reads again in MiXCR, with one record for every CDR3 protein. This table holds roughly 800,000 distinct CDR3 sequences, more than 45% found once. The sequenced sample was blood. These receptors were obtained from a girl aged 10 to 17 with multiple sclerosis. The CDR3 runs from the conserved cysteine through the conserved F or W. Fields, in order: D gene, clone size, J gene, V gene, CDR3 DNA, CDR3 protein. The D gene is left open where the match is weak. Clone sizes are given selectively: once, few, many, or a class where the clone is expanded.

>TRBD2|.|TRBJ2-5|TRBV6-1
TGTGCCAGCTCTAGTCGCAGAACCGGGACTAGCGGGGCGGTGACCCAGTACTTC
CASSSRRTGTSGAVTQYF
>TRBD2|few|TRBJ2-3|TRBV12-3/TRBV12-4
TGTGCCAGCAGTCACACCCCCGGGACTAGCAGAACTTCAGATACGCAGTATTTT
CASSHTPGTSRTSDTQYF
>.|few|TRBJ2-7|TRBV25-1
TGTGCCAGCAGTGAAAAATCCGGGACGCAGGCTACCAACGAGCAGTACTTC
CASSEKSGTQATNEQYF
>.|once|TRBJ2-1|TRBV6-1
TGTGCCAGCAGCCGGGGGACACCGGGACTCCCTTACAATGAGCAGTTCTTC
CASSRGTPGLPYNEQFF
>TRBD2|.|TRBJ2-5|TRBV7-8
TGTGCCAGCAGAGGACTAGCGGGGACTAAAGAGACCCAGTACTTC
CASRGLAGTKETQYF
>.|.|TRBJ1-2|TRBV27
TGTGCCAGCAGTTTGGGGACGGACGCCCTGTATGGCTACACCTTC
CASSLGTDALYGYTF
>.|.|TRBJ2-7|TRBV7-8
TGTGCCAGCAGCTTCGGCCCCTTCGACCTCTACGAGCAGTACTTC
CASSFGPFDLYEQYF
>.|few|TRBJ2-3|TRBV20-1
TGCAGTGCTAGAGATCCCACCCGGGGTACGCAGTATTTT
CSARDPTRGTQYF
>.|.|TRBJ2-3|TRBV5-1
TGCGCCGTCAGGGACCGCCGCACAGATACGCAGTATTTT
CAVRDRRTDTQYF
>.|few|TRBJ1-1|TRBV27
TGTGCCAGCAGGCCTCAGGGGAACACTGAAGCTTTCTTT
CASRPQGNTEAFF
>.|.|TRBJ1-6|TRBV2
TGTGCCAGCAGTGTCGGAGGCGTAAATTCACCCCTCCACTTT
CASSVGGVNSPLHF
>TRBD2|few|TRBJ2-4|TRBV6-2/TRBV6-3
TGTGCCAGCAGTTACTCGATGATAGCGGGAGCTGTAGCCAAAAACATTCAGTACTTC
CASSYSMIAGAVAKNIQYF
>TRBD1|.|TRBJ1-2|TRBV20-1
TGCAGTGCTAGACAGGACAGGCCGCGGGAGCGCTACACCTTC
CSARQDRPRERYTF
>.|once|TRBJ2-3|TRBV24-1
TGTGCCACCAGGGTTCGGCAGACTTGCACAGATACGCAGTATTTT
CATRVRQTCTDTQYF